The present TCR beta chain was sequenced within a study of T-cell reconstitution after alpha-beta-depleted transplantation in children. Study-wide results and limits: Reportedly, alpha-beta T cells present about two months post-transplant originated from several hundred expanded clones of graft origin. Certain patients had high TCRbeta diversity at day 60, and it came from recipient T cells and thymic progenitors that survived. One year after transplant, T-cell counts and diversity came mostly from newly produced T cells.

With V trimmed by 3 bases and J by 5 bases, 10 bases remained unmatched. CDR3 length equals 16 residues. Germline CDR1 and CDR2: MGHRA and YSYEKL. Construction of the TCRbeta library involved unique molecular identifiers. MiXCR, applied by TCRdb to the PCR reads, yields one record per CDR3 protein. In the table there are hundreds of thousands of distinct CDR3 sequences, roughly 16% of which are singletons. Many counts were recorded for this clonotype. Its antigen is not known. The material sequenced was PBMCs, mostly from graft donor cells, taken 360 days after TCRalphabeta/CD19-depleted stem cell transplant. This chain connects TRBV4-1 to TRBJ2-5; 9 bases map to TRBD1. The clonotype comes from a male patient aged 5 to 17 who had a stem cell transplant for acute lymphoblastic leukemia, so the T cells may come from the graft donor. The CDR3 spells CASSQGQGPLDETQYF. CDR3 coding DNA: TGCGCCAGCAGCCAGGGACAGGGCCCGCTTGACGAGACCCAGTACTTC.